The sample holds a few counts of the clone carrying this T cell receptor (beta chain). The post-treatment osteosarcoma tumors were primary, local recurrence or metastasis specimens from poor-prognosis patients. Method: immunoSEQ multiplex PCR; TCRdb's copy keeps in-frame clones and lacks some. The table shows roughly 10,000 clones, with over 55% occurring only once. The source of the sample is a study of the immune and genomic landscape of osteosarcoma. The overall study: Pediatric and adult high-grade osteosarcoma patients, median diagnosis age roughly 26.

The germline gives CDR1 MNHNY, CDR2 SVGAGI (reference sequence). V was shortened by 4 bases and J by 4 bases, with 10 bases between the two germline ends. The CDR3 covers 13 residues. The sequenced sample consisted of osteosarcoma tumor tissue from the lung. The chain combines TRBV6-6 with TRBJ1-1; no clear D gene. This receptor was obtained from a human donor with osteosarcoma. DNA of the CDR3: TGTGCCAGCAGTTCCGTTTCGTTCACTGAAGCTTTCTTT. Amino acid sequence: CASSSVSFTEAFF.